One sample yielded the 9 T cell receptor beta chains listed below, sequenced in a study of CD8+CD57+ T cells in acquired aplastic anemia. The template used for profiling TCR beta VDJ and CDR3 was genomic DNA. TCRdb redid the calling of the reads with MiXCR, one entry per CDR3 protein. The repertoire holds under 200,000 distinct CDR3 sequences, with roughly 50% as singletons. Selection for sequencing was limited to patients who had shown CD8+CD57+ cell expansion by flow cytometry. Sequenced: sorted CD4+, CD8+, or CD8+CD57+ T cells (not recorded which) from PBMCs. The receptor source for this set is a human donor with aplastic anemia.

The rearrangement links TRBV5-6 to TRBJ2-5, with D unclear. Per the germline V gene, CDR1 is SGHDT and CDR2 is YYEEEE. The CDR3 consists of 15 residues. V dropped 0 bases and J dropped 5 bases, with 14 bases sitting between them. The chain's CDR3 is CASSLAGLGLETQYF. Here the CDR3 DNA reads TGTGCCAGCAGCTTGGCGGGCCTAGGCCTGGAGACCCAGTACTTC.

This clonotype has only one observation. The V gene is TRBV19, the J gene TRBJ1-6; D possibly corresponds to TRBD1 (5 bases). Germline V lookup: CDR1 LNHDA, CDR2 SQIVND (reference sequence). Trimming cost V 6 bases and J 12 bases, with 12 bases left between them. The CDR3 length is 12 residues. This CDR3 reads CASRPRGEPLHF. The CDR3 DNA reads as TGTGCCAGTAGGCCCCGGGGGGAACCCCTCCACTTT.

The gene calls are TRBV11-1 and TRBJ2-3; D is ambiguous. Trimming took off 4 bases at V and 2 bases at J, with 13 bases between the two ends. Germline V gene sequence: CDR1 SGHAT, CDR2 FQDESV (reference sequence). The CDR3 totals 15 residues. This chain's CDR3 is CASSSFQRYTDTQYF. As DNA, the CDR3 is TGTGCCAGCAGCTCCTTCCAGCGATACACAGATACGCAGTATTTT.

The chain carries TRBV7-9 and TRBJ2-7, with a possible D match to TRBD2 (5 bases). V shed 8 bases and J shed 4 bases, with 15 bases lying between them. The length of the CDR3 is 13 residues. The germline V gene encodes CDR1 SEHNR and CDR2 FQNEAQ (reference sequence). CDR3 coding DNA: TGTGCCAGCGGTCTTGAGGGTCGGTACGAGCAGTACTTC. Translation gives CASGLEGRYEQYF.

The J gene is TRBJ2-7, the V gene TRBV19; 9 bases agree with TRBD2. V dropped 5 bases and J dropped 5; count of bases not matched to a gene: 4. Germline V gene lookup returns CDR1 LNHDA and CDR2 SQIVND (reference sequence). This CDR3 is built from 13 residues. For the CDR3, the DNA is TGTGCCAGTAGTTTTAGCGGGAGCCACGAGCAGTACTTC. Translated: CASSFSGSHEQYF.

This clonotype was seen many times. The chain carries TRBV7-8 and TRBJ1-2; 9 bases fit TRBD1. The CDR3 spans 16 residues. The V segment lost 7 bases and the J segment 4 bases; nucleotides outside the gene matches: 13. Germline V gene sequence: CDR1 SGHVS, CDR2 FQNEAQ. CDR3 region: CASTPGTGIRAYGYTF. In DNA, the CDR3 is TGTGCCAGCACCCCCGGGACAGGGATAAGGGCCTATGGCTACACCTTC.

The chain combines TRBV20-1 with TRBJ2-7, with no clear D. Germline V gene sequence: CDR1 DFQATT, CDR2 SNEGSKA (reference sequence). The CDR3 is made up of 13 amino acids. V dropped 1 base and J dropped 2 bases, with 9 bases sitting between them. The CDR3, as DNA: TGCAGTGCTAGAGCGGACGGTACCTACGAGCAGTACTTC. It encodes CSARADGTYEQYF.

Worth noting for this clonotype: The junction shows a germline mismatch at one end, possibly a read error. The chain has TRBV7-9 and TRBJ1-6; D gene uncertain. CDR3 size: 13 residues. Germline values: CDR1 SEHNR, CDR2 FQNEAQ (reference sequence). This CDR3 is CASSLAGNSPPHF. The CDR3 bases are TGTGCCAGCAGCTTAGCCGGAAATTCACCCCCCCACTTT. The whole variable domain, filled in from reference TRBV7-9 and TRBJ1-6, reads DTGVSQNPRHKITKRGQNVTFRCDPISEHNRLYWYRQTLGQGPEFLTYFQNEAQLEKSRLLSDRFSAERPKGSFSTLEIQRTEQGDSAMYLCASSLAGNSPPHFGNGTRLTVT.

There are a few counts of this clonotype. The rearrangement joins TRBV15 to TRBJ2-5, with TRBD1 matching 9 bases. This CDR3 contains 15 residues. V lost 3 bases and J lost 5; bases outside the gene matches: 7. The germline V gene encodes CDR1 LNHNV and CDR2 YYDKDF (reference sequence). CDR3 residues: CATSRDRGIGETQYF. For the CDR3, the DNA is TGTGCCACCAGCAGGGACAGGGGCATAGGGGAGACCCAGTACTTC.